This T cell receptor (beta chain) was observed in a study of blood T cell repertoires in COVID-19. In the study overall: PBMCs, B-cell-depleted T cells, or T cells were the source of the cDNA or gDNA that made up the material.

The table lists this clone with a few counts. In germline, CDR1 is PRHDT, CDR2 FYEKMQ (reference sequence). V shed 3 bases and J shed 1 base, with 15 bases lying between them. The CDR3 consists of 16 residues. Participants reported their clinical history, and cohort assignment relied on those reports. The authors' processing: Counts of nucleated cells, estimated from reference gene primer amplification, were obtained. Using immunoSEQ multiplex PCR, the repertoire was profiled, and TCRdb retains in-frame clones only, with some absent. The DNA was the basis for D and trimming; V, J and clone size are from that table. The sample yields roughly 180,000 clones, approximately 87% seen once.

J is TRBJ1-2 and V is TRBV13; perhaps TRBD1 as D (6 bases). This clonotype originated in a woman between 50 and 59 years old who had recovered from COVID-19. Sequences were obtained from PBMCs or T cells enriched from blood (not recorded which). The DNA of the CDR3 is TGTGCCAGCAGCTTCACAGGGTCGGGGGGTAACTATGGCTACACCTTC. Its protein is CASSFTGSGGNYGYTF.